These T cell receptor beta chains were read from a single sample in a study of control samples from healthy donors and cancer patients. Produced via immunoSEQ multiplex PCR; TCRdb's table is partial and in-frame only. The sample includes around 110,000 clones, about 93% of them seen just once. The specimen was blood. These receptor sequences come from a man younger than 40 in good health. Each CDR3 is given with its conserved first and last residue. Each record gives: J gene, D gene, V gene, clone size, CDR3 DNA, CDR3 protein. The D gene is left open where the match is weak. Clone size appears in some rows only: once, few, many, or a class for an expanded clone.

TRBJ1-1 | TRBD1 | TRBV3-1/TRBV3-2 | - | TGTGCCAGCAGCCCAGTGGACAGGGGGGGAACTGAAGCTTTCTTT | CASSPVDRGGTEAFF
TRBJ1-1 | TRBD1 | TRBV19 | - | TGTGCCAGCGGAATAGGACAGGGCTACACTGAAGCTTTCTTT | CASGIGQGYTEAFF
TRBJ2-7 | - | TRBV3-1/TRBV3-2 | - | TGTGCCAGCAGCCCAAACAGGGTCCCCTACGAGCAGTACTTC | CASSPNRVPYEQYF
TRBJ2-2 | TRBD2 | TRBV7-9 | - | TGTGCCAGCAGCCCAGGGAGCGGGGTCACCGGGGAGCTGTTTTTT | CASSPGSGVTGELFF
TRBJ1-3 | - | TRBV3-1/TRBV3-2 | - | TGTGCCAGCAGCCAAGCAAGGGACGGCGGAAACACCATATATTTT | CASSQARDGGNTIYF
TRBJ1-5 | - | TRBV10-2 | - | TGCGCCAGCAGTTACAGAACCAATCAGCCCCAGCATTTT | CASSYRTNQPQHF
TRBJ1-1 | - | TRBV7-5 | - | TGTGTCAGAAGCCCGACTGAAGCTTTCTTT | CVRSPTEAFF
TRBJ1-1 | - | TRBV19 | - | TGTGCCAGTAGTACCAAAAGGGGGGACGGCAAAGCTTTCTTT | CASSTKRGDGKAFF
TRBJ1-2 | - | TRBV6-5 | - | TGTGCCAGCAGCCTCACCCTGGCAGCGAGGGGTGGCTACACCTTC | CASSLTLAARGGYTF
TRBJ1-3 | - | TRBV28 | - | TGTGCCAGCATCGGGACGGATCGCTCTGGAAACACCATATATTTT | CASIGTDRSGNTIYF
TRBJ2-4 | - | TRBV6-1 | - | TGTGCCAGCAGTGAAGCAGCGCTAGCCAAAAACATTCAGTACTTC | CASSEAALAKNIQYF
TRBJ2-3 | - | TRBV5-1 | - | TGCGCCAGCAGCGCCAGCGGACCCACAGATACGCAGTATTTT | CASSASGPTDTQYF
TRBJ1-2 | - | TRBV9 | - | TGTGCCAGCAGCCCGACCGGGACGGCGAACTATGGCTACACCTTC | CASSPTGTANYGYTF
TRBJ1-2 | - | TRBV6-6 | - | TGTGCCAGCAGTTACACCCCGGGGGAACCCTATGGCTACACCTTC | CASSYTPGEPYGYTF
TRBJ2-7 | - | TRBV19 | - | TGTGCCAGTAGTATAGGACTAGCCTACGAGCAGTACTTC | CASSIGLAYEQYF
TRBJ2-7 | TRBD1 | TRBV5-6 | - | TGTGCCAGCAGCTTCTATGCGGGGCGCGGGACAGGGACCCCCGAGCAGTACTTC | CASSFYAGRGTGTPEQYF
TRBJ1-4 | - | TRBV2 | few | TGTGCCAGCAGTGAAATCGGCCCCAATGAAAAACTGTTTTTT | CASSEIGPNEKLFF
TRBJ2-7 | TRBD1 | TRBV5-3 | - | TGTGTCAGAAGCCGATATCCCGGGACAGGCAACTACGAGCAGTACTTC | CVRSRYPGTGNYEQYF
TRBJ2-3 | TRBD2 | TRBV6-6 | - | TGTGCCAGCAGTTACCCGACTAGCGAGACAGATACGCAGTATTTT | CASSYPTSETDTQYF
TRBJ1-5 | - | TRBV5-5 | - | TGTGCCAGCAGCTTTTTAGGTAGCAATCAGCCCCAGCATTTT | CASSFLGSNQPQHF
TRBJ1-2 | TRBD1 | TRBV4-1 | once | TGCGCCAGCAGCGGCGACAGGGGAGGCTACACCTTC | CASSGDRGGYTF
TRBJ2-3 | TRBD2 | TRBV5-1 | - | TGCGCCAGCAGGAAACGGGGGGTGAGCGAGGGCACAGATACGCAGTATTTT | CASRKRGVSEGTDTQYF
TRBJ1-1 | TRBD1 | TRBV2 | - | TGTGCCAGCAGTGACACCGGGACAGGGTGGACTGAAGCTTTCTTT | CASSDTGTGWTEAFF
TRBJ1-1 | - | TRBV3-1/TRBV3-2 | - | TGTGCCAGCAGCCAAGGTCATGGCACTGAAGCTTTCTTT | CASSQGHGTEAFF
TRBJ2-5 | TRBD1 | TRBV24-1 | - | TGTGCCACCAGTGACCCACGGGACAGGGCCACCCAGTACTTC | CATSDPRDRATQYF
TRBJ1-2 | - | TRBV6-5 | - | TGTGCCAGCATCAGTGTGGGCCGGGCCCACTTC | CASISVGRAHF
TRBJ2-2 | - | TRBV27 | - | TGTGCCAGCAGTTTGGTCCTTCTGTCCGGGGAGCTGTTTTTT | CASSLVLLSGELFF
TRBJ1-1 | TRBD1 | TRBV5-1 | - | TGCGCCAGCACCCAGACAGGGCGCCTCAACACTGAAGCTTTCTTT | CASTQTGRLNTEAFF
TRBJ2-1 | - | TRBV6-2/TRBV6-3 | - | TGTGCCAGCAGCCGCACTAGGAATGAGCAGTTCTTC | CASSRTRNEQFF
TRBJ2-1 | - | TRBV7-6 | - | TGTGCCAGCAGATCGAGCGGGCAATGGGGAGATGAGCAGTTCTTC | CASRSSGQWGDEQFF
TRBJ1-3 | - | TRBV5-4 | - | TGTGCCAGCAGCTTGGCCGGGGTAGGAAACACCATATATTTT | CASSLAGVGNTIYF
TRBJ2-3 | - | TRBV9 | - | TGTGCCAGCAGCCCCGGGCGGGCGGGGCAAACAGATACGCAGTATTTT | CASSPGRAGQTDTQYF
TRBJ2-1 | - | TRBV20-1 | - | TGCAGTGCTAGTGGGATGGCTAGCGAGTTCTTC | CSASGMASEFF
TRBJ1-2 | - | TRBV10-3 | - | TGTGCCAGCCGGACAGCCTCCGGGAACTATGGCTACACCTTC | CASRTASGNYGYTF
TRBJ1-2 | - | TRBV7-8 | - | TGTGCCAGCAGCTTAATCCCGGGCGGGGATGGCTACACCTTC | CASSLIPGGDGYTF
TRBJ1-2 | TRBD1 | TRBV28 | - | TGTGCCAGCACCTTAACGACAGGGAACTATGGCTACACCTTC | CASTLTTGNYGYTF
TRBJ1-6 | - | TRBV7-2 | - | TGTGCCAGCAGCCCTAGGGGGGGCAGGGGTAATTCACCCCTCCACTTT | CASSPRGGRGNSPLHF
TRBJ2-2 | TRBD1 | TRBV5-1 | - | TGCGCCAGCAGCTTCCGGGACAGGAACACCGGGGAGCTGTTTTTT | CASSFRDRNTGELFF
TRBJ2-7 | TRBD1 | TRBV5-1 | - | TGCGCCAGCAGCTTGGTCGGGACAGGGACCCCTAGGACCGGGGCGCACGAGCAGTACTTC | CASSLVGTGTPRTGAHEQYF
TRBJ1-2 | - | TRBV9 | once | TGTGCCAGCAGCTTCAAGGATGAGGGCTATGGCTACACCTTC | CASSFKDEGYGYTF
TRBJ2-3 | - | TRBV6-4 | - | TGTGCCAGCTCCTCCTCCGCCGGGAGCACAGATACGCAGTATTTT | CASSSSAGSTDTQYF
TRBJ1-2 | TRBD1 | TRBV4-1 | once | TGCGCCAGCAGCCCCGGACAGGGGAACCCAGGCTACACCTTC | CASSPGQGNPGYTF
TRBJ2-1 | TRBD2 | TRBV28 | once | TGTGCCAGCAGTTCCTTCCCTAGCGGGGGGTCCTACAATGAGCAGTTCTTC | CASSSFPSGGSYNEQFF
TRBJ2-3 | - | TRBV7-3 | - | TGTGCCAGCAGCTTATCCGGGACTGGTGGAGACACGCAGTATTTT | CASSLSGTGGDTQYF
TRBJ2-5 | TRBD2 | TRBV10-1 | - | TGCGCCAGCAGTGACGGCAGCGGGGGTTCTAAAGAGACCCAGTACTTC | CASSDGSGGSKETQYF
TRBJ2-1 | TRBD2 | TRBV13 | - | TGTGCCAGCAGCTTAAGCCGCGGACTAGCGGGGCAGTTCTTC | CASSLSRGLAGQFF